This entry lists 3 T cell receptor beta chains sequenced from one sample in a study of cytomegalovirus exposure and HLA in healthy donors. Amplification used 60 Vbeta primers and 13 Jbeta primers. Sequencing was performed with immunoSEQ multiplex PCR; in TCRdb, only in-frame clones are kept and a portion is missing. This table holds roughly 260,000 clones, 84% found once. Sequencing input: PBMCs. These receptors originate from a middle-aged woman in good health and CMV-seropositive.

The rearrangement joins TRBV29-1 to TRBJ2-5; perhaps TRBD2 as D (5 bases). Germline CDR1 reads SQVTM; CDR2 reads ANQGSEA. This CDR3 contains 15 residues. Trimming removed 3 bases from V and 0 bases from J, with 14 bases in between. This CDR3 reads CSVEDRRVHQETQYF. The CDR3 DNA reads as TGCAGCGTTGAGGACCGGCGGGTTCACCAAGAGACCCAGTACTTC.

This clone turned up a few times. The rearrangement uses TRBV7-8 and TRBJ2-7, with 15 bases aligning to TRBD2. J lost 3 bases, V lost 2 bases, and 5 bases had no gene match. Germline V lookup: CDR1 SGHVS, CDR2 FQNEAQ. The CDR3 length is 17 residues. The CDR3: CASSLSGLAGGYYEQYF. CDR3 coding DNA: TGTGCCAGCAGCTTATCGGGACTAGCGGGAGGATACTACGAGCAGTACTTC.

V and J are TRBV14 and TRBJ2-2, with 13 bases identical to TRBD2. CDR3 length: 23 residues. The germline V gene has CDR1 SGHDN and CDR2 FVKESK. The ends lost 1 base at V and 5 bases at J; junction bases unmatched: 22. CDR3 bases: TGTGCCAGCAGCCAAGGGAAAGGGGTCGGACTAGCGGGAGCCTACCTGGTTACCGGGGAGCTGTTTTTT. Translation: CASSQGKGVGLAGAYLVTGELFF.